The 23 T cell receptor beta chains below all came from one sample that was sequenced in a study of metastatic and nonmetastatic thyroid tumors. Thyroid surgery had not been preceded by any treatment in any patient. TCRdb redid the clone calls on the PCR reads using MiXCR. The sample lists 30,000 or so clones, roughly 25% occurring once. The sequenced sample consisted of blood. These receptors were collected from a female donor with papillary thyroid cancer or a benign thyroid nodule (not recorded which). Some clones in this sample may be carry-over from other donors' samples.

The chain couples TRBV30 to TRBJ2-7; D is undetermined. There are 12 residues in the CDR3. Trimming removed 0 bases from V and 3 bases from J, with 6 bases in between. Germline assignment: CDR1 GTSNPN and CDR2 SVGIG (reference sequence). The CDR3 loop reads CAWSVSSYEQYF. For the CDR3, the DNA is TGTGCCTGGAGTGTAAGCAGCTACGAGCAGTACTTC.

This clone has a single count. The V call is TRBV30, the J call TRBJ1-1; D gene unclear. V shed 1 base and J shed 3 bases, with 0 bases lying between them. Germline loops: CDR1 GTSNPN, CDR2 SVGIG (reference sequence). The CDR3 length is 10 residues. For the CDR3, the DNA is TGTGCCTGGAGTGACACTGAAGCTTTCTTT. Protein sequence: CAWSDTEAFF. Drawing the rest from reference TRBV30 and TRBJ1-1, the complete variable domain is SQTIHQWPATLVQPVGSPLSLECTVEGTSNPNLYWYRQAAGRGLQLLFYSVGIGQISSEVPQNLSASRPQDRQFILSSKKLLLSDSGFYLCAWSDTEAFFGQGTRLTVV.

This clone is categorized as medium-sized. The V call is TRBV12-3 or TRBV12-4, the J call TRBJ2-7, with TRBD2 matching over 12 bases. The junction had 4 bases not matched to a gene; V was cut back by 6 bases and J by 4 bases. This CDR3 comprises 14 residues. The chain's CDR3 is CASRPTSGSYEQYF. The CDR3 DNA reads as TGTGCCAGCAGACCGACTAGCGGGAGTTACGAGCAGTACTTC.

Many counts were recorded for this clone. This sequence joins TRBV6-1 and TRBJ2-5; maybe TRBD2 (7 bases). Germline lookup yields CDR1 MNHNS and CDR2 SASEGT. The CDR3 totals 15 residues. V lost 6 bases, J lost 7 bases, and 21 bases lay in between. In DNA, the CDR3 is TGTGCCAGCAGCTTAGCCGCGGGGGCTCCGGTGACCCAGTACTTC. Protein: CASSLAAGAPVTQYF.

This clone was counted many times. This chain uses TRBV5-1 with TRBJ1-4; 10 bases align to TRBD1. Germline V gene sequence: CDR1 SGHRS, CDR2 YFSETQ. V shed 4 bases and J 6 bases; nucleotides not matched to a gene: 6. This CDR3 has 15 amino acids. CDR3 DNA sequence: TGCGCCAGCAGCGTCTCGGGACAGGGGTATGAAAAACTGTTTTTT. Its translation: CASSVSGQGYEKLFF.

The chain uses TRBV6-2 or TRBV6-3 and TRBJ1-2, with D possibly matching TRBD1 (6 bases). The germline CDR1 and CDR2 sequences are MNHEY and SVGEGT. The CDR3 spans 17 residues. V lost 1 base and J 7 bases, leaving 22 bases between the germline ends. The CDR3: CASSYLSTGTGLGGYTF. The CDR3 DNA sequence: TGTGCCAGCAGTTACTTATCCACGGGTACAGGGTTGGGTGGCTACACCTTC.

Concerning this clone: A junction end diverges from the germline sequence, so it may reflect a read error. The chain is built from TRBV10-3 and TRBJ2-7; possibly TRBD2 for D (5 bases). Per the germline V gene, CDR1 is ENHRY and CDR2 is SYGVKD. This CDR3 comprises 13 residues. The CDR3 spells CAISTGLFYERYF. The CDR3 coding sequence is TGTGCCATCAGTACCGGACTGTTTTACGAGCGGTACTTC.

Many counts were recorded for this clone. The chain is built from TRBV29-1 and TRBJ2-7; no clear D. V was trimmed by 7 bases and J by 7 bases, leaving 14 bases between them. Germline V gene lookup returns CDR1 SQVTM and CDR2 ANQGSEA. The CDR3 spans 11 residues. The CDR3 loop reads CSGLLAEEQYF. CDR3 nucleotide sequence: TGCAGCGGGCTCCTTGCAGAGGAGCAGTACTTC.

The chain is built from TRBV7-3 and TRBJ2-7; TRBD2 agrees at 7 bases. The CDR3 extends over 15 amino acids. Trimming cost V 5 bases and J 4 bases; bases outside gene matches: 11. Germline CDR1 reads SGHTA; CDR2 reads FQGTGA. The CDR3 DNA is TGTGCCAGCAGCCCAACCGGCGGGAGTAAATACGAGCAGTACTTC. It yields the protein CASSPTGGSKYEQYF.

This clone was recorded at least ten times. This chain joins TRBV20-1 and TRBJ1-2; no firm D call. Germline loops: CDR1 DFQATT, CDR2 SNEGSKA (reference sequence). The CDR3 loop spans 16 amino acids. Between the trimmed V and J ends, which lost 1 base and 6 bases, there was a span of 21 bases. CDR3: CSARVESAAGTDGYTF. As DNA, the CDR3 is TGCAGTGCTAGAGTGGAGTCGGCCGCTGGTACGGATGGCTACACCTTC.

This clone was seen at least ten times. This chain connects TRBV9 to TRBJ2-3; weak D call: TRBD2 (6 bases). In germline, CDR1 is SGDLS, CDR2 YYNGEE. The CDR3 consists of 14 residues. The V gene lost 0 bases and the J gene lost 2 bases, with 7 bases spanning the gap. CDR3 in DNA: TGTGCCAGCAGCGTAGCGGGAGACACAGATACGCAGTATTTT. Protein product: CASSVAGDTDTQYF.

In its sample, this clone is medium-sized. The V and J genes are TRBV6-1 and TRBJ2-7; D is perhaps TRBD2 (6 bases). The length of the CDR3 is 12 residues. The germline V gene encodes CDR1 MNHNS and CDR2 SASEGT. Trimming shortened V by 2 bases and J by 7 bases, and 9 bases separated the two germline ends. The CDR3 nucleotides are TGTGCCAGCAGTGAAAGGAGGGGTGAGCAGTACTTC. As protein: CASSERRGEQYF.

The table lists this clone with many counts. One end of the junction fails to match germline, which may point to a read error. The chain links TRBV7-7 to TRBJ2-5; perhaps TRBD2 as D (5 bases). Germline loops: CDR1 SSHAT, CDR2 FNYEAQ (reference sequence). This CDR3 comprises 16 residues. Here the CDR3 DNA reads TGTGCTAGCAGCTTAGGTGCTGGGGAGATCGGTGAGACCCAGTACTTC. Protein sequence: CASSLGAGEIGETQYF.

This clone occurred many times. The rearrangement joins TRBV4-1 to TRBJ2-5; possibly TRBD2 for D (6 bases). The CDR3 consists of 14 residues. Trimming removed 1 base from V and 1 base from J, with 7 bases in between. CDR1 and CDR2 from the germline V gene are MGHRA and YSYEKL. The CDR3: CASSQGGVQETQYF. The CDR3 DNA is TGCGCCAGCAGCCAAGGGGGGGTCCAAGAGACCCAGTACTTC.

This clone was seen repeatedly, ten times or more. The rearrangement links TRBV11-3 to TRBJ2-7; 7 bases fit TRBD2. V was clipped by 4 bases and J by 2 bases; unmatched bases: 5. From germline, CDR1 is SGHNT and CDR2 YENEEA. The CDR3 has 14 residues. CDR3 sequence reads: CASSSASGPYEQYF. The CDR3, as DNA: TGTGCCAGCAGCTCAGCTAGCGGTCCCTACGAGCAGTACTTC.

This clone has ten or more counts. This chain connects TRBV5-4 to TRBJ2-7; no reliable D call. The CDR3 extends over 13 amino acids. V was trimmed by 0 bases and J by 5 bases, leaving 9 bases between them. Germline CDR1 reads SGHNT; CDR2 reads YYREEE (reference sequence). The CDR3, as DNA: TGTGCCAGCAGCTTGGTGGCCACCGACGAGCAGTACTTC. Encoded protein: CASSLVATDEQYF.

This clone has a count of ten or more. CDR3 sequence: CASSQGQGAVDTETQYF. Written as DNA, the CDR3 is TGTGCCAGCAGTCAAGGACAGGGCGCGGTAGATACAGAGACCCAGTACTTC. The V gene is TRBV5-4, the J gene TRBJ2-5, with 8 bases identical to TRBD1. Germline CDR1 SGHNT, CDR2 YYREEE (reference sequence). This CDR3 is built from 17 residues. V gave up 5 bases and J gave up 4 bases; unmatched junction bases: 16.

This clone was found many times. The rearrangement joins TRBV2 to TRBJ1-1, with D maybe TRBD1 (5 bases). V dropped 6 bases and J dropped 2 bases, with 16 bases sitting between them. Per the germline V gene, CDR1 is SNHLY and CDR2 is FYNNEI. This CDR3 region has 15 residues. The CDR3: CASRGSGRANTEAFF. The CDR3 DNA reads TGTGCCAGCAGGGGCTCGGGCAGGGCAAACACTGAAGCTTTCTTT.

This clone was counted at least ten times. The rearrangement links TRBV7-8 to TRBJ2-3; 8 bases are shared with TRBD2. With 1 base clipped from V and 4 bases from J, the junction kept 19 bases outside the gene matches. The germline V gene has CDR1 SGHVS and CDR2 FQNEAQ. This CDR3 is 20 amino acids long. CDR3 protein: CASSLGGASGPWDHSDTQYF. CDR3 nucleotides: TGTGCCAGCAGCTTAGGAGGGGCTAGCGGGCCCTGGGATCATTCAGATACGCAGTATTTT. The whole variable domain, remainder taken from reference TRBV7-8 and TRBJ2-3, is GAGVSQSPRYKVAKRGQDVALRCDPISGHVSLFWYQQALGQGPEFLTYFQNEAQLDKSGLPSDRFFAERPEGSVSTLKIQRTQQEDSAVYLCASSLGGASGPWDHSDTQYFGPGTRLTVL.

This clone was detected ten times or more. Possible read error: a much larger clone is one base away. Other nucleotide sequences from this sample produce the same CDR3. The chain couples TRBV28 to TRBJ2-4; D possibly corresponds to TRBD2 (6 bases). CDR1 is MDHEN and CDR2 is SYDVKM in the germline V gene. CDR3 length: 14 residues. V lost 5 bases to trimming and J lost 13 bases, with 21 bases between them. This CDR3 reads CASSTGTSTTIQYF. CDR3 DNA: TGTGCCAGCAGTACCGGGACTTCTACGACAATCCAGTACTTC.

This clone was seen at least ten times. This sample includes further DNA sequences coding for the same CDR3. The chain links TRBV9 to TRBJ2-1, with a weak D call TRBD2 (7 bases). The CDR3 length is 17 residues. Germline-derived CDR1 and CDR2 are SGDLS and YYNGEE. The V gene lost 4 bases and the J gene lost 7 bases, with 24 bases spanning the gap. The CDR3 loop is CASSQRGGGYEGNEQFF. CDR3 nucleotide sequence: TGTGCCAGCAGCCAAAGGGGGGGAGGATATGAGGGGAATGAGCAGTTCTTC.

This clone was recorded a few times. A much larger clone sits a single nucleotide away, making a read error possible. The chain is built from TRBV27 and TRBJ1-5; TRBD1 aligns across 7 bases. Germline V gene sequence: CDR1 MNHEY, CDR2 SMNVEV (reference sequence). The CDR3 runs 12 residues. This chain's CDR3 is CPSTGVGQPQHF. Here the CDR3 DNA reads TGTCCCAGCACCGGGGTGGGACAGCCCCAGCACTTT.

This clone was counted a few times. A read error may account for a junction end that differs from germline. The chain uses TRBV6-6 and TRBJ2-2; the D gene could be TRBD1 or TRBD2 (6 bases each). Germline V CDR1 and CDR2: MNHNY, SVGAGI (reference sequence). The CDR3 has 16 amino acids. The CDR3 DNA is TGTGCCAGCGGTTACTCGCTCGGACAGCGGGCCGGGGAGCTGTTTTTT. Translated, it gives CASGYSLGQRAGELFF.